Detailed here is one TCR beta chain. Its antigen is undetermined. This specimen belongs to a study of CD8+CD57+ T cells in acquired aplastic anemia. Study-level background: The DNA of sorted CD4+ and CD8+ cells averaged 3.2 ug.

Genomic DNA, the template, was used for profiling of the TCR beta VDJ and CDR3. TCRdb used MiXCR to reprocess the reads, holding one entry per CDR3 protein. Seen here are 150,000 or so distinct CDR3 sequences, 40% to 60% observed once, and the top ten hold about 30%. Patients chosen for sequencing had shown CD8+CD57+ cell expansion by flow cytometry. Each patient carried a diagnosis of severe acquired aplastic anemia. There was no therapy given to any patient before the blood sampling took place. The CDR3 length is 21 residues. Unmatched junction bases numbered 11, after V lost 0 bases and J lost 2 bases. Per the germline V gene, CDR1 is LNHNV and CDR2 is YYDKDF (reference sequence). Notes on the study in general: Patients and controls turned out to have approximately 29 CD8+ CDR3 sequences in common.

The clonotype was recovered from a human donor with aplastic anemia. This sequence joins TRBV15 and TRBJ2-1; 15 positions agree with TRBD2. The sequencing input was sorted CD4+, CD8+, or CD8+CD57+ T cells (not recorded which) from PBMCs. The CDR3: CATSRDYGPGTSGGTYNEQFF. The DNA for the CDR3 is TGTGCCACCAGCAGAGATTATGGGCCCGGGACTAGCGGGGGGACCTACAATGAGCAGTTCTTC.